The present TCR beta chain was sequenced within a study of identical twins. TCRdb passed the 5' RACE reads through MiXCR, listing each CDR3 protein once. The sample shows around 470,000 distinct CDR3 sequences, 12% to 15% of them seen only once. The CDR3 consists of 12 residues. Trimming cost V 7 bases and J 9 bases, with 15 bases left between them. CDR1 SNHLY and CDR2 FYNNEI come from the germline V gene. Another study also made use of these data, one on yellow fever vaccine responses in identical twins.

The chain carries TRBV2 and TRBJ2-5, with no clear D. The origin of this receptor is a woman younger than 30 in good health. Sequenced material: CD4+ T cells sorted from blood. The CDR3 region is CASNRITTPQYF. The CDR3 DNA sequence: TGTGCCAGCAACCGAATAACTACCCCCCAGTACTTC.